The rows below give T cell receptor beta chains drawn from one sample of a study of T cell repertoires in cytomegalovirus infection. No antigen is known for these receptors. TCRdb called the reads again in MiXCR, with one record for every CDR3 protein. The table records about 280,000 distinct CDR3 sequences, 22% of them present only once. This material consisted of cultured PBMCs, taken from culture after CMV antigen stimulation. These receptors originate from a human donor in good health (CMV status not recorded). Some clones in this sample may be carry-over from other donors' samples. CDR3s include the opening cysteine and the closing phenylalanine or tryptophan. Fields, in order: CDR3 DNA, CDR3 protein, J gene, V gene, clone size, D gene. A D gene is named only where the DNA matches it firmly. The size of a clone is reported for some rows only, either as once, few or many, or as a class for expanded clones.

TGTGCCAGCAGCTTAGTGGTGACAGGTGTCTATGGCTACACCTTC,CASSLVVTGVYGYTF,TRBJ1-2,TRBV11-2,-,-
TGCAGTGTTTGGGGGCCCTTCGGGGAGCTGTTTTTT,CSVWGPFGELFF,TRBJ2-2,TRBV20-1,few,-
TGTGCCAGCAGCACCGAGGGGGTCATGGGCTATGGCTACACCTTC,CASSTEGVMGYGYTF,TRBJ1-2,TRBV7-9,many,-
TGTGCCAGCAGTTTGATGACCACTACCTACGAGCAGTACTTC,CASSLMTTTYEQYF,TRBJ2-7,TRBV28,few,-
TGTGCCAGCAGTCCAGGACTAGGAAGTGAGATTGGGCCTATCAATGAGCAGTTCTTC,CASSPGLGSEIGPINEQFF,TRBJ2-1,TRBV12-3/TRBV12-4,few,TRBD2
TGTGCCAGCAGCTTCGGGACTAGCGGGAGACCGCGAGAGACCCAGTACTTC,CASSFGTSGRPRETQYF,TRBJ2-5,TRBV7-2,many,TRBD2
TGTGCCAGCAGTTTCACAGGGAGACCCATCAATCAGCCCCAGCATTTT,CASSFTGRPINQPQHF,TRBJ1-5,TRBV6-2/TRBV6-3,many,-
TGTGCCAGCAGCTTAGCGACACTAGCGAGGATTTCCTACGAGCAGTACTTC,CASSLATLARISYEQYF,TRBJ2-7,TRBV7-2,many,TRBD2
TGTGCCACGGGGCGGCACAATGAGCAGTTCTTC,CATGRHNEQFF,TRBJ2-1,TRBV7-2,many,-
TGTGCCAGCAGCTTGAGAGGGGACTCCTACGAGCAGTACTTC,CASSLRGDSYEQYF,TRBJ2-7,TRBV7-9,few,-
TGTGCCAGCAGCTTAGTGGGAAGAGGGAATTACGAGCAGTACTTC,CASSLVGRGNYEQYF,TRBJ2-7,TRBV11-2,many,-
TGTGCCACCACCCCCAGAGGCGACTCACCCCTCCACTTT,CATTPRGDSPLHF,TRBJ1-6,TRBV15,few,-
TGCAGTGCTAGAGACGCGGGTAAGCAGCCCCAGCATTTT,CSARDAGKQPQHF,TRBJ1-5,TRBV20-1,-,-
TGTGCCAGCAGCTCCTGGGAGGGTAGCGACAATGAGCAGTTCTTC,CASSSWEGSDNEQFF,TRBJ2-1,TRBV7-9,many,TRBD2
TGTGCCAGCAGCGGACCCGGGCCCGATCAGCCCCAGCATTTT,CASSGPGPDQPQHF,TRBJ1-5,TRBV5-4,few,-
TGTGCCAGCAGCCGCGCAGGGGGGGCCCGCCCTGATTCACCCCTCCACTTT,CASSRAGGARPDSPLHF,TRBJ1-6,TRBV11-2,few,TRBD1
TGTGCCAGCAGCCAAAGGCTGACGTCCTGGGGCTACAATGAGCAGTTCTTC,CASSQRLTSWGYNEQFF,TRBJ2-1,TRBV5-6,-,-
TGTGCCTCCATCAGGGGGACAACTGGAAACACCATATATTTT,CASIRGTTGNTIYF,TRBJ1-3,TRBV19,-,TRBD1
TGTGCCACCAGCGCCCCGGGGGGCTCCGGAGGGGAAGCTTTCTTT,CATSAPGGSGGEAFF,TRBJ1-1,TRBV15,-,-
TGTGCCAGCAGTCCGACTAGCGGGAGAATGCCGAACACCGGGGAGCTGTTTTTT,CASSPTSGRMPNTGELFF,TRBJ2-2,TRBV9,-,TRBD2
TGTGCCAGCAGTTACTCTTATGCGGGAGATATATCTCGGTACAATGAGCAGTTCTTC,CASSYSYAGDISRYNEQFF,TRBJ2-1,TRBV6-2/TRBV6-3,-,TRBD2
TGTGCCAGCAATCAAAGGGGGACTAGCGGGACCTCTGGGATCTTC,CASNQRGTSGTSGIF,TRBJ2-1,TRBV6-1,many,TRBD2
TGTGCCAGCAGCCAACTAGCGGGAGCCCCAGATACGCAGTATTTT,CASSQLAGAPDTQYF,TRBJ2-3,TRBV7-6,many,TRBD2
TGTGCCAGCCGGGGACTGTCCTACGAGCAGTACTTC,CASRGLSYEQYF,TRBJ2-7,TRBV28,few,-
TGTGCCAGCAGCCCCATGGGGCTAACCTTCAATAATTCACCCCTCCACTTT,CASSPMGLTFNNSPLHF,TRBJ1-6,TRBV7-2,many,-
TGCAGTGGCCAGCGTGGCAATCAGCCCCAGCATTTT,CSGQRGNQPQHF,TRBJ1-5,TRBV20-1,-,-
TGTGCCAGCAGCCCTGAGGGGACCGCCCCTAAGGAGCAGTTCTTC,CASSPEGTAPKEQFF,TRBJ2-1,TRBV7-9,-,-
TGTGCCAGCAGTGAATGGGTTAGCGGGAGTTCCTACAATGAGCAGTTCTTC,CASSEWVSGSSYNEQFF,TRBJ2-1,TRBV2,-,TRBD2
TGTGCCAGCAGCTTATGGCAATCCCAAGAGACCCAGTACTTC,CASSLWQSQETQYF,TRBJ2-5,TRBV7-2,many,-